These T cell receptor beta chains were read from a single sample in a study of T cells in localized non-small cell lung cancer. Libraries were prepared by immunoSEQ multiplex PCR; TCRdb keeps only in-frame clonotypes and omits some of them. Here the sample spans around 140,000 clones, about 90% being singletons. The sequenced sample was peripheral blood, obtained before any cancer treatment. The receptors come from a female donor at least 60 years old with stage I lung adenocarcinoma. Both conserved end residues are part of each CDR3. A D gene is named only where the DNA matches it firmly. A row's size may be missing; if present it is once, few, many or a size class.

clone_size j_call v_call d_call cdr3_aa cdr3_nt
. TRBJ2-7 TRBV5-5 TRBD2 CASRAGLATYEQYF TGTGCCAGCAGAGCGGGACTAGCGACCTACGAGCAGTACTTC
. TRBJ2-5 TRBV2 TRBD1 CASSEPGQGAETQYF TGTGCCAGCAGTGAGCCGGGACAGGGGGCAGAGACCCAGTACTTC
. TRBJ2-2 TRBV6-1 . CASSEVWDTGELFF TGTGCCAGCAGTGAAGTATGGGACACCGGGGAGCTGTTTTTT
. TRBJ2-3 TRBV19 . CASSLTDTQYF TGTGCCAGTAGCCTAACAGATACGCAGTATTTT
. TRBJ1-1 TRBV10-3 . CAIRSDSFNTEAFF TGTGCCATCAGGTCGGATAGTTTTAACACTGAAGCTTTCTTT
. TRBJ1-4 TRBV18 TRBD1 CASSPGQGAEKLFF TGTGCCAGCTCACCGGGACAGGGGGCTGAAAAACTGTTTTTT
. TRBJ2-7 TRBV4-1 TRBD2 CASSQVLAGIYEQYF TGCGCCAGCAGCCAAGTACTAGCGGGAATCTACGAGCAGTACTTC
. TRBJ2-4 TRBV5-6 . CASSLQGAKNIQYF TGTGCCAGCAGCTTGCAGGGGGCCAAAAACATTCAGTACTTC
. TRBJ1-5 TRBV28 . CASSFRGSNQPQHF TGTGCCAGCAGTTTTAGGGGTAGCAATCAGCCCCAGCATTTT
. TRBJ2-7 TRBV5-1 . CASSLGSGYEQYF TGCGCCAGCAGCTTGGGTTCAGGGTACGAGCAGTACTTC
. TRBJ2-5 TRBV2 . CASGTPGTGETQYF TGTGCCAGCGGAACCCCCGGGACCGGAGAGACCCAGTACTTC
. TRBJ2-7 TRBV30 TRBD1 CAWTPGQGYEQYF TGTGCCTGGACGCCGGGACAGGGCTACGAGCAGTACTTC
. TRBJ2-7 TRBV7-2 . CASSLGTRSEQYF TGTGCCAGCAGCTTAGGAACAAGGAGCGAGCAGTACTTC
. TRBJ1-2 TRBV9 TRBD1 CASSVPRQGTGREGYTF TGTGCCAGCAGCGTACCTCGACAGGGGACCGGGCGAGAGGGCTACACCTTC
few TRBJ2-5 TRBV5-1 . CASSSRPGATQYF TGCGCCAGCAGTTCAAGGCCAGGCGCGACCCAGTACTTC
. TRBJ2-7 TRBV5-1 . CASSSEAGVNEQYF TGCGCCAGCAGCTCTGAGGCAGGAGTGAACGAGCAGTACTTC
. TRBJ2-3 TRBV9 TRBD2 CASSVGLATDTQYF TGTGCCAGCAGCGTAGGACTAGCGACAGATACGCAGTATTTT
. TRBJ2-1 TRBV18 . CASSPSTPKNNEQFF TGTGCCAGCTCACCAAGTACGCCGAAGAACAATGAGCAGTTCTTC
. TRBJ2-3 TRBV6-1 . CASRHDTQYF TGTGCCAGCAGGCATGATACGCAGTATTTT
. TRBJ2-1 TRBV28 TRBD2 CASSDSGRASYNEQFF TGTGCCAGCAGCGATAGCGGGAGGGCCTCCTACAATGAGCAGTTCTTC
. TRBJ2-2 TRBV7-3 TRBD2 CASSFRTSGRVFDDTGELFF TGTGCCAGCAGCTTCCGGACTAGCGGGAGAGTCTTTGATGACACCGGGGAGCTGTTTTTT
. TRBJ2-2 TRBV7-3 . CASSPSRSRQNTGELFF TGTGCCAGCAGCCCGTCGCGCAGCCGACAGAACACCGGGGAGCTGTTTTTT
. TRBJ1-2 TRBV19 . CASSIYQAYGYTF TGTGCCAGTAGTATTTATCAGGCGTATGGCTACACCTTC
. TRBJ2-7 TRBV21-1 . CASSKDSSYEQYF TGTGCCAGCAGCAAAGACAGCTCCTACGAGCAGTACTTC
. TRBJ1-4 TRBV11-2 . CASSLDKGFLFF TGTGCCAGCAGCTTAGATAAAGGTTTTCTGTTTTTT
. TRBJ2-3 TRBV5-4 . CASSLVNRNTDTQYF TGTGCCAGCAGCTTGGTGAACAGAAACACAGATACGCAGTATTTT
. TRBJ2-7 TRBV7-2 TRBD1 CASSLVGGQALYEQYF TGTGCCAGCAGCTTGGTCGGGGGACAGGCGCTCTACGAGCAGTACTTC
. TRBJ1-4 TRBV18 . CASSPTEAEKLFF TGTGCCAGCTCACCAACGGAGGCTGAAAAACTGTTTTTT
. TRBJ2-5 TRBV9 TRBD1 CASSATGQGAETQYF TGTGCCAGCAGCGCTACCGGACAGGGGGCAGAGACCCAGTACTTC
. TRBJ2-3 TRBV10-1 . CATSPPNTDTQYF TGCGCCACCAGTCCCCCGAACACAGATACGCAGTATTTT
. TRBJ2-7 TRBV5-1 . CASREETGTYYEQYF TGCGCCAGCAGAGAGGAAACCGGGACTTACTACGAGCAGTACTTC
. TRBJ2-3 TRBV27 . CASRRGPVFTDTQYF TGTGCCAGCAGACGGGGCCCCGTATTCACAGATACGCAGTATTTT